This is a list of T cell receptor beta chains from one sample in a study of T cell changes during pregnancy in multiple sclerosis. Sequenced by immunoSEQ multiplex PCR; TCRdb stores in-frame clones only, minus some. The sample includes more than 25,000 clones, around nine tenths of them seen just once. The sample was CD4+ T cells from peripheral blood mononuclear cells, taken in the first trimester of pregnancy. The source is a female donor with multiple sclerosis, enrolled in a pregnancy study. Both conserved end residues are trimmed from each CDR3. The D gene is left open where the match is weak.

j_gene,v_gene,d_gene,CDR3aa
TRBJ2-1,TRBV5-1,TRBD2,ASSLLLGGNEQF
TRBJ1-2,TRBV7-2,NA,ASSLGGGNYGYT
TRBJ2-1,TRBV5-1,NA,ASSPVLGYNEQF
TRBJ1-6,TRBV6-6,TRBD1,ASSRDRVNSPLH
TRBJ2-7,TRBV19,TRBD1,ASSADRVLTEQY
TRBJ1-2,TRBV9,NA,ASSLDLSYGYT
TRBJ2-7,TRBV4-3,NA,ASSVGHSTYEQY
TRBJ1-5,TRBV18,NA,ASSLRSGNQPQH
TRBJ2-2,TRBV11-2,NA,ASSKRGTNTGELF
TRBJ1-5,TRBV6-5,NA,ASSQGVWQPQH
TRBJ1-1,TRBV14,NA,ASSGAYEAF
TRBJ1-2,TRBV19,NA,ASSMGSRYYGYT
TRBJ2-1,TRBV9,TRBD2,ASSVRGGAYNEQF
TRBJ1-1,TRBV20-1,NA,SASHGGEAF
TRBJ1-6,TRBV27,TRBD1,ASSLRANQDRDRGSTYNSPLH
TRBJ1-2,TRBV5-6,TRBD1,ASSSERRTGWSGYT
TRBJ1-4,TRBV5-4,NA,ASSLYKSEKLF
TRBJ1-1,TRBV21-1,NA,ASSKVVNTEAF
TRBJ1-6,TRBV5-1,TRBD1,ASSHTGGPYNSPLH
TRBJ1-4,TRBV28,NA,ASSLSDEKLF
TRBJ1-5,TRBV19,NA,ASSDTAGVWQPQH
TRBJ2-1,TRBV6-6,NA,ASSLYNEQF
TRBJ1-5,TRBV15,NA,ATSRDLAGGGQPQH
TRBJ1-2,TRBV28,TRBD1,ATGDRGYGYT
TRBJ1-2,TRBV18,NA,ASSPRQVESDGYT
TRBJ1-2,TRBV28,NA,ASSSRGGGPYGYT
TRBJ2-1,TRBV29-1,TRBD1,SVGDSSYNEQF
TRBJ2-3,TRBV10-3,TRBD2,AIQRGPTDTQY
TRBJ2-1,TRBV7-3,NA,ASSLSSGAYNEQF